This T cell receptor (beta chain) is drawn from a study of shared clonotypes between healthy human individuals. Study-wide context: Donors were a couple of women and a few men aged 18 to 49. Used for every donor were three CD4 naive, three CD4 memory, two CD8 naive and one CD8 memory plate.

V dropped 0 bases and J dropped 5 bases, with 4 bases sitting between them. CDR3 length: 12 amino acids. CDR1 and CDR2 (germline): LGHNT, FRNRAP. About this clone: Distinct nucleotide sequences in the sample also encode this CDR3.

TCRdb keeps only in-frame clones here, not all; method: immunoSEQ multiplex PCR. There are about 1.5 million clones in the sample; 95% to 97% occur only once, and approximately 1% lies in the top ten. The sequenced sample was naive CD4+ T cells sorted from blood. The subset: CD45RA+ positively selected. The chain joins TRBV12-5 to TRBJ2-5; D is unresolved. The receptor was derived from a man aged 30-40 years in good health. Here the CDR3 DNA reads TGTGCTAGTGGTTTGGTGGGGGAGACCCAGTACTTC. It encodes CASGLVGETQYF.